The entry below gives a single TCR beta chain sequence along with its context. This record comes from a study of T cells in Graves' hyperthyroidism and ophthalmopathy. Across the study: The authors collected peripheral blood at initial diagnosis, before any treatment.

Researchers amplified the TCR beta CDR3 regions from RNA transcripts. Initially, a first-round RT-PCR of the TCR CDR3 employed the HTBI primer set. TCRdb independently ran MiXCR on the multiplex PCR reads; one entry per CDR3 protein. The sample includes about 99,000 distinct CDR3 sequences, 40% to 50% seen only once; the top ten take roughly 25%. Deletions cut 3 bases from V and 4 bases from J, with 13 bases between. The CDR3 length is 13 residues. Germline V gene lookup returns CDR1 DFQATT and CDR2 SNEGSKA (reference sequence). V usage is TRBV20-1 and J usage is TRBJ2-7, with TRBD1 as a possible D gene (5 bases). This sequence was found in a man aged 35-49 years with Graves' hyperthyroidism. The sample comprised blood. The CDR3 here is CSASDRGGYEQYF. CDR3 bases: TGCAGTGCTAGCGATAGGGGTGGGTACGAGCAGTACTTC.